These T cell receptor beta chains were read from a single sample in a study of blood T cell repertoires in COVID-19. Clones were sequenced by immunoSEQ multiplex PCR, and TCRdb holds only the in-frame ones, with some missing. The data show approximately 240,000 clones, with around four fifths seen just once and more than 6% held by the top ten. Source material: peripheral blood. These receptors originate from a woman aged 55-70 years with active or convalescent COVID-19. Each CDR3 is given with its conserved first and last residue. D genes are given only for firm matches. The size of a clone is reported for some rows only, either as once, few or many, or as a class for expanded clones.

>NA|TRBV5-1|NA|14|TRBJ2-1
CASTIDGAYNEQFF
TGCGCCAGCACGATTGATGGGGCGTACAATGAGCAGTTCTTC
>NA|TRBV3-1/TRBV3-2|NA|16|TRBJ1-3
CASSQEASQAGNTIYF
TGTGCCAGCAGCCAAGAGGCAAGTCAGGCTGGAAACACCATATATTTT
>few|TRBV5-4|NA|15|TRBJ1-6
CASSRQGTNNSPLHF
TGTGCCAGCAGCCGGCAGGGTACGAATAATTCACCCCTCCACTTT
>few|TRBV18|NA|13|TRBJ2-1
CASSPGLNNEQFF
TGTGCCAGCTCCCCTGGACTAAACAATGAGCAGTTCTTC
>NA|TRBV7-9|TRBD2|13|TRBJ2-1
CASSFGGRNEQFF
TGTGCCAGCAGCTTCGGCGGGAGGAATGAGCAGTTCTTC
>NA|TRBV29-1|NA|13|TRBJ1-4
CSVGLTRGEKLFF
TGCAGCGTCGGGCTAACACGGGGTGAAAAACTGTTTTTT
>NA|TRBV4-2|NA|16|TRBJ2-1
CASSQAGFFEYNEQFF
TGTGCCAGCAGCCAAGCAGGTTTTTTTGAATACAATGAGCAGTTCTTC
>NA|TRBV6-1|TRBD1|15|TRBJ2-1
CASSEYRGSYNEQFF
TGTGCCAGCAGTGAATACAGGGGGTCCTACAATGAGCAGTTCTTC
>NA|TRBV25-1|NA|12|TRBJ2-2
CASSEQVGELFF
TGTGCCAGCAGTGAACAGGTCGGGGAGCTGTTTTTT
>NA|TRBV30|TRBD2|13|TRBJ2-2
CAWSSGGSGELFF
TGTGCCTGGAGTAGCGGGGGGAGCGGGGAGCTGTTTTTT
>NA|TRBV10-3|TRBD2|16|TRBJ2-1
CAISVTSSGGADEQFF
TGTGCCATCAGTGTAACCTCTAGCGGGGGGGCGGATGAGCAGTTCTTC
>NA|TRBV11-3|NA|13|TRBJ2-2
CASSSRGTGELFF
TGTGCCAGCAGCTCCAGGGGCACCGGGGAGCTGTTTTTT
>NA|TRBV4-2|TRBD1|15|TRBJ1-2
CASSNNRGLIYGYTF
TGTGCCAGCAGCAACAACAGGGGGCTCATCTATGGCTACACCTTC
>NA|TRBV19|TRBD1|14|TRBJ1-6
CASSTDRDNSPLHF
TGTGCCAGTAGCACTGACAGGGATAATTCACCCCTCCACTTT
>NA|TRBV19|NA|16|TRBJ2-3
CASRPSSGLSTDTQYF
TGTGCCAGTAGACCTAGCTCTGGGTTAAGCACAGATACGCAGTATTTT
>NA|TRBV6-2/TRBV6-3|TRBD1|15|TRBJ1-5
CASRPRTGGFQPQHF
TGTGCCAGCAGGCCTAGGACAGGGGGCTTTCAGCCCCAGCATTTT
>NA|TRBV11-3|NA|14|TRBJ2-3
CASSLGAGSDTQYF
TGTGCCAGCAGCTTAGGGGCAGGGTCAGATACGCAGTATTTT
>NA|TRBV3-1/TRBV3-2|NA|21|TRBJ2-1
CASSQTPALGTATQLYNEQFF
TGTGCCAGCAGCCAAACCCCCGCCCTCGGTACAGCAACCCAATTGTACAATGAGCAGTTCTTC
>NA|TRBV11-1|NA|16|TRBJ1-1
CASSLAGAYVEVEAFF
TGTGCCAGCAGCTTAGCGGGGGCATACGTTGAAGTTGAAGCTTTCTTT
>NA|TRBV12-3/TRBV12-4|NA|12|TRBJ1-3
CASRRDRDTIYF
TGTGCCAGCAGGCGGGACCGGGACACCATATATTTT
>NA|TRBV7-9|TRBD2|15|TRBJ2-1
CASSYSGGGYNEQFF
TGTGCCAGCAGCTATAGCGGGGGGGGTTACAATGAGCAGTTCTTC
>NA|TRBV5-1|TRBD2|16|TRBJ2-2
CASSLSSGTSTGELFF
TGCGCCAGCAGCTTGTCGTCCGGGACTAGCACCGGGGAGCTGTTTTTT
>once|TRBV19|TRBD2|15|TRBJ2-1
CASSRLAGGFNEQFF
TGTGCCAGTAGTCGACTAGCGGGAGGGTTCAATGAGCAGTTCTTC
>NA|TRBV9|TRBD1|14|TRBJ1-2
CASSASNRGYGYTF
TGTGCCAGCAGCGCCTCAAACAGGGGATATGGCTACACCTTC
>NA|TRBV6-6|TRBD1|16|TRBJ1-1
CASSYGGPGGGTEAFF
TGTGCCAGCAGTTACGGGGGGCCAGGGGGAGGTACTGAAGCTTTCTTT
>NA|TRBV28|TRBD1|13|TRBJ2-1
CASSARDRAVQFF
TGTGCCAGCAGTGCACGGGACAGGGCTGTGCAGTTCTTC
>NA|TRBV6-6|NA|13|TRBJ2-2
CATRPGNTGELFF
TGTGCCACCCGCCCGGGGAACACCGGGGAGCTGTTTTTT
>NA|TRBV5-4|NA|13|TRBJ1-2
CASSFFQNYGYTF
TGTGCCAGCAGCTTCTTCCAGAACTATGGCTACACCTTC
>NA|TRBV2|NA|14|TRBJ2-5
CASRFLAGQETQYF
TGTGCCAGCAGGTTCCTGGCGGGGCAAGAGACCCAGTACTTC
>NA|TRBV2|NA|13|TRBJ1-5
CASCRDSNQPQHF
TGTGCCAGCTGCCGAGATAGCAATCAGCCCCAGCATTTT
>NA|TRBV30|TRBD1|14|TRBJ1-4
CAWSADRSNEKLFF
TGTGCCTGGAGCGCGGACAGGTCTAATGAAAAACTGTTTTTT
>NA|TRBV2|NA|12|TRBJ1-1
CASRDDKTEAFF
TGTGCCAGCAGGGATGACAAGACTGAAGCTTTCTTT
>NA|TRBV9|TRBD2|17|TRBJ2-1
CASSVNPREDTYNEQFF
TGTGCCAGCAGCGTCAACCCGCGGGAGGATACCTACAATGAGCAGTTCTTC
>NA|TRBV3-1/TRBV3-2|NA|15|TRBJ1-6
CASSQDRGGESPLHF
TGTGCCAGCAGCCAAGATAGGGGGGGAGAATCACCCCTCCACTTT
>few|TRBV6-1|TRBD1|17|TRBJ1-4
CASSEVGGGRGDEKLFF
TGTGCCAGCAGTGAAGTAGGAGGGGGCCGAGGTGATGAAAAACTGTTTTTT
>NA|TRBV3-1/TRBV3-2|NA|14|TRBJ2-3
CASSQSRVSDTQYF
TGTGCCAGCAGCCAGAGTAGAGTCTCAGATACGCAGTATTTT
>NA|TRBV15|TRBD2|14|TRBJ2-5
CATSRGLAGETQYF
TGTGCCACCAGCCGTGGACTAGCTGGGGAGACCCAGTACTTC
>NA|TRBV7-2|NA|14|TRBJ2-5
CASSFQGGQETQYF
TGTGCCAGCAGCTTCCAAGGGGGCCAAGAGACCCAGTACTTC
>NA|TRBV21-1|NA|15|TRBJ2-5
CASSKTIQEIRTQYF
TGTGCCAGCAGCAAGACGATTCAGGAAATACGGACCCAGTACTTC
>NA|TRBV5-1|NA|14|TRBJ2-1
CASSLRAEYNEQFF
TGCGCCAGCAGCTTAAGAGCGGAGTACAATGAGCAGTTCTTC